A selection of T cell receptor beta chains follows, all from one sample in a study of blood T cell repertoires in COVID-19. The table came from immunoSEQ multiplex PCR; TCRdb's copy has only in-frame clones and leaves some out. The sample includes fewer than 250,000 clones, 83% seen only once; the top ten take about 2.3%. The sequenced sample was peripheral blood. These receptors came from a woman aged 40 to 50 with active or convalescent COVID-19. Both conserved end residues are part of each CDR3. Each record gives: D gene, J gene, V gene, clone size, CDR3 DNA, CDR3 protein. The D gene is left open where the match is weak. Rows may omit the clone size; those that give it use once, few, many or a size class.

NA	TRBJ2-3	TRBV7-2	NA	TGTGCCAGCAGCGAAGGGGGACCCCGAGATACGCAGTATTTT	CASSEGGPRDTQYF
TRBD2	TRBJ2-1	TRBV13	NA	TGTGCCAGCAGCTTAGCCCACGGACTAGAAAATGAGCAGTTCTTC	CASSLAHGLENEQFF
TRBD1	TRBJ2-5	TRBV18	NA	TGTGCCAGCTCAACGGGACAGGGGGACTTCGGGGCCCAGTACTTC	CASSTGQGDFGAQYF
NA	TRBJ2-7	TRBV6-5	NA	TGTGCCAGCAGGGCGGGGTCTATGTACTTC	CASRAGSMYF
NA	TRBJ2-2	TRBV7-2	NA	TGTGCCAGCAGCCCCCCTTCGGCAGGTCGCGGGGAGCTGTTTTTT	CASSPPSAGRGELFF
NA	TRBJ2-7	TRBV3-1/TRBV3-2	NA	TGTGCCAGCAGCGAGGAGGGGACCGCCGACGAGCAGTACTTC	CASSEEGTADEQYF
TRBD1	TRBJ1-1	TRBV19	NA	TGTGCCACCGGCGACAGGGGCACTGAAGCTTTCTTT	CATGDRGTEAFF
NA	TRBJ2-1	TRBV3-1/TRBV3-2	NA	TGTGCCAGCAGTAGGACTCGCGGTCCGCAATACAATGAGCAGTTCTTC	CASSRTRGPQYNEQFF
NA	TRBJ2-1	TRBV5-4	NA	TGTGCCAGCAGCCGCCGGGACTGGCTCAATGAGCAGTTCTTC	CASSRRDWLNEQFF
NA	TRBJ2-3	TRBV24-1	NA	TGTGCCACCAGTGATTTTAGGACAGACACAGATACGCAGTATTTT	CATSDFRTDTDTQYF
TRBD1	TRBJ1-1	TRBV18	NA	TGTGCCAGCTCACCATTGACAGGGAGAACTGAAGCTTTCTTT	CASSPLTGRTEAFF
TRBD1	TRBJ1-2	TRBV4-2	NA	TGTGCCAGCAGCCAAGATCCCCGGACAGGGGCGGCCTATGGCTACACCTTC	CASSQDPRTGAAYGYTF
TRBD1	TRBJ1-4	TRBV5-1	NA	TGCGCCAGCAGCTTGGGACAGGGGGATGAAAAACTGTTTTTT	CASSLGQGDEKLFF
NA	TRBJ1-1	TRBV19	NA	TGTGCCAGTAGTGACAGTTTTGACACTGAAGCTTTCTTT	CASSDSFDTEAFF
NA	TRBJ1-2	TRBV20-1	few	TGCAGTGCTAGTCTAGGTCAAGGCTACACCTTC	CSASLGQGYTF